This T cell receptor beta chain was retrieved from a study of vaccination and CD4 T cells after COVID-19. Sequenced with the Oncomine TCR Beta short-read assay was DNA taken from cultured CD4+ T cells. TCRdb reanalysed the PCR reads using MiXCR and keeps one entry per CDR3 protein. The repertoire holds about 9,200 distinct CDR3 sequences, with about 50% as singletons. On this clonotype: Antigen: not known.

Treatment denoted: roughly 11-day PBMC culture with coronavirus spike peptide pools or control peptides (ViraFEST assay). V was cut by 3 bases and J by 7 bases, with 12 bases left in between. Germline-derived CDR1 and CDR2 are LNHNV and YYDKDF (reference sequence). This CDR3 contains 13 residues. This TCR derives from a human donor who had recovered from COVID-19. V is TRBV15 and J is TRBJ1-2; D is perhaps TRBD1 (6 bases). Sequencing was carried out using CD4+ T cells from blood, cultured in vitro. The CDR3 DNA sequence: TGTGCCACCAGCAGTTGGGGGGCGGCTGGCTACACCTTC. Its protein is CATSSWGAAGYTF. The full variable domain, its missing parts supplied by reference TRBV15 and TRBJ1-2, is DAMVIQNPRYQVTQFGKPVTLSCSQTLNHNVMYWYQQKSSQAPKLLFHYYDKDFNNEADTPDNFQSRRPNTSFCFLDIRSPGLGDTAMYLCATSSWGAAGYTFGSGTRLTVV.